The 6 T cell receptor beta chains below were found in one sample sequenced in a study of cytomegalovirus exposure and HLA in healthy donors. The PCR used 60 Vbeta and 13 Jbeta primers. The assay was immunoSEQ multiplex PCR, and TCRdb's table has in-frame clones only and misses some. This repertoire shows around 91,000 clones, about 77% found once; its top ten account for 4% to 5.5%. The sequencing input was PBMCs. All receptors derive from a male donor in good health and CMV-seropositive.

In this sample, this clone turned up a few times. The chain carries TRBV6-1 and TRBJ2-7, with 13 nucleotides matching TRBD2. The germline gives CDR1 MNHNS, CDR2 SASEGT. The CDR3 is 15 amino acids. V gave up 3 bases and J gave up 6 bases; unmatched junction bases: 5. CDR3 sequence (DNA): TGTGCCAGCAGTGAGGGGACTAGCGGGATGGCCGAGCAGTACTTC. Protein sequence: CASSEGTSGMAEQYF.

The chain is built from TRBV29-1 and TRBJ2-7; possible D gene TRBD1, 5 bases. Trimming removed 3 bases at V and 4 bases at J, with 13 bases between. The CDR3 length is 13 residues. CDR1 and CDR2 (germline): SQVTM, ANQGSEA. The CDR3 nucleotides read TGCAGCGTTGAGGGGCAGGGAAGGTACGAGCAGTACTTC. It specifies CSVEGQGRYEQYF.

The chain combines TRBV28 with TRBJ2-2, with 8 bases fitting TRBD1. This CDR3 spans 17 amino acids. V was pared by 4 bases and J by 1 base, with 8 bases of the junction left unmatched. Germline V gene lookup returns CDR1 MDHEN and CDR2 SYDVKM. CDR3 bases: TGTGCCAGCAGTTCGCCTCGGGACAGGTGGAACACCGGGGAGCTGTTTTTT. Its translation: CASSSPRDRWNTGELFF.

The V gene is TRBV28, the J gene TRBJ2-7, with D uncertain. This CDR3 comprises 11 residues. Trimming pared 6 bases from V and 4 bases from J, leaving 7 bases between. The V gene's germline CDR1 is MDHEN and CDR2 SYDVKM. CDR3 in amino acids: CASRRWYEQYF. CDR3 nucleotide sequence: TGTGCCAGCAGGCGGTGGTACGAGCAGTACTTC.

The chain carries TRBV2 and TRBJ1-3; D not certain. This CDR3 region has 14 residues. The germline V and J ends were trimmed by 6 bases and 0 bases, with 9 bases remaining between them. Looked up from germline, CDR1 is SNHLY and CDR2 is FYNNEI. The CDR3 region is CASRRRSSGNTIYF. CDR3 DNA sequence: TGTGCCAGCAGGCGACGGAGCTCTGGAAACACCATATATTTT.

This clone has a handful of counts. The rearrangement uses TRBV6-5 and TRBJ1-1, with unresolved D. V lost 4 bases and J lost 2, with 8 bases in between. Germline values: CDR1 MNHEY, CDR2 SVGAGI. The CDR3 has 13 residues. CDR3 sequence (DNA): TGTGCCAGCAGTTCGTGGAGCAACACTGAAGCTTTCTTT. Translating it yields CASSSWSNTEAFF.